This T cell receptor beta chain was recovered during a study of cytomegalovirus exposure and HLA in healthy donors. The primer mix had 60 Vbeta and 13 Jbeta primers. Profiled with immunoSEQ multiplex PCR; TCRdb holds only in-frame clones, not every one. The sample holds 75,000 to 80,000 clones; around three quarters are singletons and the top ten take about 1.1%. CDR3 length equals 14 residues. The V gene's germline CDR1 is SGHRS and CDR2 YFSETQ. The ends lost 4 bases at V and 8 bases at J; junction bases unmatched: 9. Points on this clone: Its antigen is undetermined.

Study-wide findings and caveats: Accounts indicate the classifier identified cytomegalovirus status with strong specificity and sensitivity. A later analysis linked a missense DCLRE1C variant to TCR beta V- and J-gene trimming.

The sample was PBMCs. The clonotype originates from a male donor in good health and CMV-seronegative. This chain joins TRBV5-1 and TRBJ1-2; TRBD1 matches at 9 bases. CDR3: CASSVTGGIGGYTF. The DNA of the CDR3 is TGCGCCAGCAGCGTAACAGGGGGCATTGGGGGCTACACCTTC.